The sequence of this T cell receptor (beta chain) was determined in a study of T cells in localized non-small cell lung cancer. CDR1 and CDR2 from the germline V gene are SEHNR and FQNEAQ (reference sequence). V lost 7 bases to trimming and J lost 6 bases, with 13 bases between them. The CDR3 extends over 12 amino acids. Here immunoSEQ multiplex PCR was the method, and the copy in TCRdb shows in-frame clones only, minus some. Of 60,000 to 65,000 clones in the sample, almost 90% were seen once. Study-level findings and limits: Sequencing was limited to one tumor region, leaving the possibility of heterogeneity open. Uninvolved adjacent lung showed peak T cell clonality, exceeding tumor. Adjacent lung held a median 57 of the top 100 tumor clones. Those with higher blood T cell density had longer overall survival.

Remarks on this clone: The antigen is undetermined.

The chain couples TRBV7-9 to TRBJ2-7; unclear D gene. The receptor's source is a woman aged 40 to 75 with stage I lung adenocarcinoma. Sequences were derived from peripheral blood, sampled before any cancer treatment. DNA of the CDR3: TGTGCCAGCAATATCCTGCAGAGCGAGCAGTACTTC. Translating gives CASNILQSEQYF.